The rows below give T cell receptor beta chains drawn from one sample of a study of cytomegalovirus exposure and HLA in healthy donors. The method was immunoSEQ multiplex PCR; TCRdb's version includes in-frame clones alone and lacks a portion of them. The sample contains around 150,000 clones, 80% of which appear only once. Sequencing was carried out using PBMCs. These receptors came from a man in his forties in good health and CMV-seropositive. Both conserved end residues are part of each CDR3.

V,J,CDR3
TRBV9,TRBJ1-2,CASSVAAQGYGYTF
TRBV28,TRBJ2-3,CASSFSGQYANSDTQYF
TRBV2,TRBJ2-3,CASRTGTSDYPEGQYF
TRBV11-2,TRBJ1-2,CASSTRRDRGLESGGYTF
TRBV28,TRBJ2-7,CASRGDRAPYEQYF
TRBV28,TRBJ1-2,CASSLESPGQHTYGYTF
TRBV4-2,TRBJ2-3,CASSQESGRADTQYF
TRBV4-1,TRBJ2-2,CASSPWGGANTGELFF
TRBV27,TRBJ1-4,CASKTSGVEELFF
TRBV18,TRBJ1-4,CASSPLQTNEKLFF
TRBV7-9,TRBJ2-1,CASSLMAGGVANEQFF
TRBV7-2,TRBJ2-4,CASSLAETAAKNIQYF
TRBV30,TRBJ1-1,CASLSGRGVTEAFF
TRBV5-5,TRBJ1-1,CASSLDGRANTEAFF
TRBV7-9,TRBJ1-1,CASSYRSGAAEAFF
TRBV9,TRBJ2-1,CASSLTSGRGEQFF
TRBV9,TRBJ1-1,CASSVQGQATEAFF
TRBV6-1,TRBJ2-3,CASSENSGGADTQYF
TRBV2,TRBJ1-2,CASSDLTGIYGYTF
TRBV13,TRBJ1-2,CASSFGQTNYGYTF
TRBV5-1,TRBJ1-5,CASRQTGDNNQPQHF
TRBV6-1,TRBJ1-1,CASSEASYALSNTEAFF
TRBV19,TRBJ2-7,CASSRETYEQYF
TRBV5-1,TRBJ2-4,CASSLEGSSGFKNIQYF
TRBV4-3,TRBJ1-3,CASSQDGDSGNTIYF
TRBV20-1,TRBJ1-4,CSARGPGLMFF
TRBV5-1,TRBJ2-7,CASSLVVTGGGEQYF
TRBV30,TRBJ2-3,CAWSPLAGPGHSTDTQYF
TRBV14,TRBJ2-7,CASRGQGSHEQYF
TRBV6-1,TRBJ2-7,CASSGRQALAYEQYF
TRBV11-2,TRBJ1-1,CASSPRQGTEAFF
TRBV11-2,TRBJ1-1,CASSLDSGGITEAFF
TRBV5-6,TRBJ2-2,CASSLGDGELFF
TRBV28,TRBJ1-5,CASGYRKRRQPQHF
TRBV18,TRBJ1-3,CASSKGPGSGNTIYF
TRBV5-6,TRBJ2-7,CASSLGGRSEQYF
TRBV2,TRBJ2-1,CASSEPLYDEQFF
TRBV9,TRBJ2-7,CASSVESGRNHEQYF
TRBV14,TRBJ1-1,CASSQDRPLGEAFF
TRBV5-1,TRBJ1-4,CASNQQGIGKLFF
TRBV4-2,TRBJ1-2,CASSQEAGLGYGYTF
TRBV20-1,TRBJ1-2,CSAVDRVGYTF
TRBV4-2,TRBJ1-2,CASSPEGTAANYGYTF
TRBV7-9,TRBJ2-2,CASSLALAGDTGELFF
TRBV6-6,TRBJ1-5,CASRQGNQPQHF
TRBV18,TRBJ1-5,CASSPQNNQPQHF
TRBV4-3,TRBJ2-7,CASSQETLGSGFYEQYF
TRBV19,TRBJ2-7,CASSIYSTSYEQYF
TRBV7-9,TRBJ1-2,CASSSSLRVVGYTF
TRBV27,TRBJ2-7,CASSLSGINEQYF
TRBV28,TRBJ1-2,CASRGAALDDYGYTF
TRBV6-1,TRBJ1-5,CASSEADFYQPQHF
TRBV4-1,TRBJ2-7,CASSPPDRAYEQYF
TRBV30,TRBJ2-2,CAWTYTGELFF
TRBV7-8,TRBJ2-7,CASSFYEAHEQYF
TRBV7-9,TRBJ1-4,CASSSRVSNEKLFF
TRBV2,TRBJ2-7,CASRGLARYYEQYF
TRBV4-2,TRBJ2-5,CASSQVERGPGTQYF
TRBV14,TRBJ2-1,CASSQGSTGTGVLIEQFF
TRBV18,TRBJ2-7,CASSPAWGLETYEQYF